The T cell receptor (beta chain) under discussion was sequenced for a study of CD8+ T cells in alopecia areata. Turning to the study itself: The study gave treated patients oral tofacitinib at 5 to 10 mg twice daily. The SALT score measured affected scalp surface percentage in treated patients.

About this clone itself: The antigen is undetermined.

The treatment is: oral pan-JAK inhibitor, 5-10 mg twice daily. Lesional scalp punch biopsies and peripheral blood were collected from alopecia areata patients. The study, taken as a whole, reports: There were also resident alphabeta T cells of normal skin sequenced in scalp samples.

Extraction and reverse transcription of RNA yielded cDNA as the sequencing template. Assay: immunoSEQ multiplex PCR; the TCRdb copy retains only in-frame clones and omits some. The sample gives 110,000 or so clones, about 54% of which show up once; around 30% is in the top ten. The material sequenced was CD8+ T cells sorted from blood, taken at week 4, from a patient treated with tofacitinib. The receptor comes from a human donor with alopecia areata.

CDR3 sequence reads: CAWEGRGLRDYEQYF. The CDR3 bases are TGTGCCTGGGAGGGCAGGGGATTAAGGGACTACGAGCAGTACTTC. This rearrangement joins TRBV30 to TRBJ2-7; D possibly corresponds to TRBD1 (6 bases). V was shortened by 5 bases and J by 3 bases, with 20 bases between the two germline ends. The V gene's germline CDR1 is GTSNPN and CDR2 SVGIG (reference sequence). The CDR3 totals 15 residues.